This T cell receptor beta chain was captured by sequencing in a study of cytomegalovirus exposure and HLA in healthy donors. Regarding the study as a whole: Both high specificity and high sensitivity reportedly marked the classifier's diagnosis of cytomegalovirus status. TCR association rates varied by HLA locus in a later analysis, with DRB1 highest and HLA-C lowest.

A few counts support this clone. Its antigen is not known. PCR primers comprised 60 Vbeta and 13 Jbeta primers. Some clones are missing from TCRdb's copy, which holds only in-frame ones; the method was immunoSEQ multiplex PCR. The table has about 150,000 clones, 65% to 70% seen once. The CDR3 extends over 16 amino acids. V lost 1 base and J lost 4, with 16 bases in between. The germline CDR1 and CDR2 sequences are SGHTA and FQGTGA. The chain combines TRBV7-3 with TRBJ1-1; D uncertain. Sequenced material: PBMCs. The TCR originated in a man aged 25 to 40 in good health and CMV-seropositive. In DNA form, the CDR3 reads TGTGCCAGCAGCTTAAATGGGTTAGGAGGTGGCACTGAAGCTTTCTTT. Protein: CASSLNGLGGGTEAFF.